The rows below give T cell receptor beta chains drawn from one sample of a study of T cell repertoires in cytomegalovirus infection. TCRdb used MiXCR to reprocess the reads, holding one entry per CDR3 protein. The sample records approximately 340,000 distinct CDR3 sequences, around 29% being singletons. No antigen has been identified for these receptors. Sample: cultured PBMCs, taken from culture after CMV antigen stimulation. Source of these receptors: a human donor in good health (CMV status not recorded). Some clones in this sample may be carry-over from other donors' samples. Each CDR3 is given with its conserved first and last residue. Each record gives: D gene, J gene, V gene, clone size, CDR3 DNA, CDR3 protein. A D gene is named only where the DNA matches it firmly. Clone size is given for some rows only: seen once, a few or many times, or a class if the clone is expanded.

d_gene: TRBD2
j_gene: TRBJ2-7
v_gene: TRBV6-8
abundance: NA
CDR3nt: TGTGCCAGCAGTTCCGGGACTATCGAGCAGTACTTC
CDR3aa: CASSSGTIEQYF

d_gene: NA
j_gene: TRBJ2-3
v_gene: TRBV11-2
abundance: few
CDR3nt: TGTGCCAGCAGCTCGAGGGGCCCGGGACCCACAGATACGCAGTATTTT
CDR3aa: CASSSRGPGPTDTQYF

d_gene: TRBD1
j_gene: TRBJ1-5
v_gene: TRBV7-9
abundance: few
CDR3nt: TGTGCCAGCAGCTCGACAGGGGGCGTTCAGCCCCAGCATTTT
CDR3aa: CASSSTGGVQPQHF

d_gene: NA
j_gene: TRBJ1-1
v_gene: TRBV7-6
abundance: NA
CDR3nt: TGTGCCAGTGAGGCTGACAGATTAACGATGAACACTGAAGCTTTCTTT
CDR3aa: CASEADRLTMNTEAFF

d_gene: NA
j_gene: TRBJ1-5
v_gene: TRBV18
abundance: NA
CDR3nt: TGTGCCAGCTCACCACCGATGGGGCATGGCAATCAGCCCCAGCATTTT
CDR3aa: CASSPPMGHGNQPQHF

d_gene: TRBD1
j_gene: TRBJ1-2
v_gene: TRBV6-2/TRBV6-3
abundance: NA
CDR3nt: TGTGCCAGCAGTCAACCCGGGACAGGACAAGCTGGCTACACCTTC
CDR3aa: CASSQPGTGQAGYTF

d_gene: NA
j_gene: TRBJ2-2
v_gene: TRBV28
abundance: few
CDR3nt: TGTGCCAGCAGTTTGACTGGTCTGGCGAACACCGGGGAGCTGTTTTTT
CDR3aa: CASSLTGLANTGELFF

d_gene: TRBD1
j_gene: TRBJ2-1
v_gene: TRBV9
abundance: NA
CDR3nt: TGTGCCAGCAGCGTAGCCCCCGGGACAGGGTCCTACAATGAGCAGTTCTTC
CDR3aa: CASSVAPGTGSYNEQFF

d_gene: NA
j_gene: TRBJ2-4
v_gene: TRBV7-9
abundance: NA
CDR3nt: TGTGCCAGCAGCCCCGGGGTAGGGACATTGAATATTCAGTACTTC
CDR3aa: CASSPGVGTLNIQYF

d_gene: NA
j_gene: TRBJ1-4
v_gene: TRBV2
abundance: NA
CDR3nt: TGTGCCAGCAGCCAGGGAAGAGAAAAACTGTTTTTT
CDR3aa: CASSQGREKLFF

d_gene: NA
j_gene: TRBJ1-2
v_gene: TRBV7-2
abundance: few
CDR3nt: TGTGCCAGCAGCTTAGGGCAGGGCGAGGGTGGCTACACCTTC
CDR3aa: CASSLGQGEGGYTF

d_gene: NA
j_gene: TRBJ1-5
v_gene: TRBV4-2
abundance: NA
CDR3nt: TGTGCCGGCAGCCAAGAAAACGACAGATTGTACGGCAATCAGCCCCAGCATTTT
CDR3aa: CAGSQENDRLYGNQPQHF

d_gene: NA
j_gene: TRBJ1-3
v_gene: TRBV27
abundance: NA
CDR3nt: TGTGCCAGCAGATCAGACTTTGGGACCGGAAACACCATATATTTT
CDR3aa: CASRSDFGTGNTIYF

d_gene: NA
j_gene: TRBJ2-3
v_gene: TRBV2
abundance: NA
CDR3nt: TGTGCCAGCGCAGGGGAGCTCTTCACAGATACGCAGTATTTT
CDR3aa: CASAGELFTDTQYF

d_gene: TRBD2
j_gene: TRBJ2-1
v_gene: TRBV19
abundance: NA
CDR3nt: TGTGCCAGTAGTATTACAGGACTAGCGGGAGGGCCCAGCTCCTACAATGAGCAGTTCTTC
CDR3aa: CASSITGLAGGPSSYNEQFF

d_gene: NA
j_gene: TRBJ2-3
v_gene: TRBV7-9
abundance: NA
CDR3nt: TGTGCCAGCAGCTTAAGGGGGGCAAACCCAGATACGCAGTATTTT
CDR3aa: CASSLRGANPDTQYF

d_gene: TRBD1
j_gene: TRBJ1-2
v_gene: TRBV6-8
abundance: NA
CDR3nt: TGTGCCAGCACTCGGGACAGGGCGAACCATGGCTACACCTTC
CDR3aa: CASTRDRANHGYTF

d_gene: TRBD2
j_gene: TRBJ2-2
v_gene: TRBV19
abundance: few
CDR3nt: TGTGCCAGTGCAGCGGGAGTGAGCACCGGGGAGCTGTTTTTT
CDR3aa: CASAAGVSTGELFF

d_gene: NA
j_gene: TRBJ2-7
v_gene: TRBV7-3
abundance: NA
CDR3nt: TGTGCCAGCAGCTTAAATGCAGGAGGCTACGAGCAGTACTTC
CDR3aa: CASSLNAGGYEQYF

d_gene: TRBD2
j_gene: TRBJ2-3
v_gene: TRBV7-8
abundance: many
CDR3nt: TGTGCCAGCAGCTTAGTATGGGGACTAGCGGGAGGGCCAACAGATACGCAGTATTTT
CDR3aa: CASSLVWGLAGGPTDTQYF

d_gene: TRBD2
j_gene: TRBJ2-1
v_gene: TRBV7-2
abundance: many
CDR3nt: TGTGCCAGCAGCCATCTAGCGGGAGGACCCAACAATGAGCAGTTCTTC
CDR3aa: CASSHLAGGPNNEQFF

d_gene: NA
j_gene: TRBJ2-3
v_gene: TRBV7-4
abundance: few
CDR3nt: TGTGCCAGCAGTCCGTTGGGGAGATCCGGCACAGATACGCAGTATTTT
CDR3aa: CASSPLGRSGTDTQYF

d_gene: TRBD1
j_gene: TRBJ1-6
v_gene: TRBV11-2
abundance: NA
CDR3nt: TGTGCCAGCAGCTCTCGGGACAGGGTGGGTTCACCCCTCCACTTT
CDR3aa: CASSSRDRVGSPLHF

d_gene: NA
j_gene: TRBJ1-1
v_gene: TRBV7-5
abundance: few
CDR3nt: NA
CDR3aa: CISVPEASGSGLTLNTEAFF

d_gene: NA
j_gene: TRBJ2-6
v_gene: TRBV5-1
abundance: few
CDR3nt: TGCGCCAGCAGCACCTTTGAATGGGCCAACGTCCTGACTTTC
CDR3aa: CASSTFEWANVLTF

d_gene: NA
j_gene: TRBJ2-3
v_gene: TRBV7-8
abundance: few
CDR3nt: TGTGCCAGCAGCCCACCGACACTGGCTAGCACAGATACGCAGTATTTT
CDR3aa: CASSPPTLASTDTQYF

d_gene: NA
j_gene: TRBJ2-5
v_gene: TRBV2
abundance: NA
CDR3nt: TGTGCCAGCACCCCGACCAAAATCCAAGAGACCCAGTACTTC
CDR3aa: CASTPTKIQETQYF

d_gene: NA
j_gene: TRBJ2-3
v_gene: TRBV7-3
abundance: many
CDR3nt: TGTGCCAGCAGCTCCACCGGGACCCTAGATACGCAGTATTTT
CDR3aa: CASSSTGTLDTQYF

d_gene: NA
j_gene: TRBJ1-6
v_gene: TRBV12-5
abundance: few
CDR3nt: TGTGCTAGTGGTTTGGTGCTGGGAGGTAATTCACCCCTCCACTTT
CDR3aa: CASGLVLGGNSPLHF

d_gene: TRBD1
j_gene: TRBJ2-5
v_gene: TRBV2
abundance: few
CDR3nt: TGTGCCAGCAGGTGGGACAGGCAAGAGACCCAGTACTTC
CDR3aa: CASRWDRQETQYF

d_gene: NA
j_gene: TRBJ2-6
v_gene: TRBV20-1
abundance: once
CDR3nt: TGCAGTGCGTACAGGGTTGCTGGGGCCAACGTCCTGACTTTC
CDR3aa: CSAYRVAGANVLTF

d_gene: NA
j_gene: TRBJ1-1
v_gene: TRBV19
abundance: NA
CDR3nt: TGTGCCAGTAGTGAGGGGACAACCAGATTTTACAAGATGAACACTGAAGCTTTCTTT
CDR3aa: CASSEGTTRFYKMNTEAFF

d_gene: TRBD1
j_gene: TRBJ2-7
v_gene: TRBV12-3/TRBV12-4
abundance: NA
CDR3nt: TGTGCCAGCAATACCGGGACAGACTACGAGCAGTACTTC
CDR3aa: CASNTGTDYEQYF

d_gene: TRBD2
j_gene: TRBJ2-1
v_gene: TRBV6-8
abundance: NA
CDR3nt: TGTGCCAGCAGCCGGGGGGGCAACTACAATGAGCAGTTCTTC
CDR3aa: CASSRGGNYNEQFF

d_gene: TRBD1
j_gene: TRBJ1-2
v_gene: TRBV3-1
abundance: few
CDR3nt: TGTGCCAGCAGCGACCGGGACAGGGAGGGCTACACCTTC
CDR3aa: CASSDRDREGYTF

d_gene: NA
j_gene: TRBJ1-1
v_gene: TRBV7-6
abundance: NA
CDR3nt: TGTGCCAGCAGCTTAGTTGGTGACTCAAAGAGGTTCCTGGGCACTGAAGCTTTCTTT
CDR3aa: CASSLVGDSKRFLGTEAFF

d_gene: NA
j_gene: TRBJ1-2
v_gene: TRBV29-1
abundance: few
CDR3nt: TGCAGCGTTGACTGGCAGGGAGGCTACACCTTC
CDR3aa: CSVDWQGGYTF

d_gene: NA
j_gene: TRBJ2-7
v_gene: TRBV12-3/TRBV12-4
abundance: few
CDR3nt: TGTGCCAGCAGGCGCCGGGACAAGGGCTCCTACGAGCAGTACTTC
CDR3aa: CASRRRDKGSYEQYF

d_gene: NA
j_gene: TRBJ2-1
v_gene: TRBV5-4
abundance: once
CDR3nt: TGTGCCAGCAGCTTGGCCAACCAGGGTTGGAATGAGCAGTTCTTC
CDR3aa: CASSLANQGWNEQFF

d_gene: NA
j_gene: TRBJ2-3
v_gene: TRBV12-3/TRBV12-4
abundance: few
CDR3nt: TGTGCCAGCAGTTCCTCTTTACTAGTTCCTCACACAGATACGCAGTATTTT
CDR3aa: CASSSSLLVPHTDTQYF

d_gene: NA
j_gene: TRBJ2-3
v_gene: TRBV12-3/TRBV12-4
abundance: few
CDR3nt: TGTGCCAGCAGGCTTACTAGAGGGGGAGATACGCAGTATTTT
CDR3aa: CASRLTRGGDTQYF

d_gene: NA
j_gene: TRBJ1-1
v_gene: TRBV15
abundance: NA
CDR3nt: TGTGCCACCGGCGGGATGAACACTGAAGCTTTCTTT
CDR3aa: CATGGMNTEAFF

d_gene: NA
j_gene: TRBJ1-1
v_gene: TRBV7-9
abundance: NA
CDR3nt: TGTGCCAGAGTACCTGAGGCCGTGAACACTGAAGCTTTCTTT
CDR3aa: CARVPEAVNTEAFF

d_gene: TRBD2
j_gene: TRBJ2-1
v_gene: TRBV25-1
abundance: NA
CDR3nt: TGTGCCAGCAGTGGACCGGGACTAGCGGTGAATGAGCAGTTCTTC
CDR3aa: CASSGPGLAVNEQFF

d_gene: NA
j_gene: TRBJ1-6
v_gene: TRBV12-3/TRBV12-4
abundance: few
CDR3nt: TGTGCCAGCAGTCTCTCGGGGGAGGCAAGGAATTCGCCCCTCCACTTT
CDR3aa: CASSLSGEARNSPLHF

d_gene: NA
j_gene: TRBJ2-2
v_gene: TRBV7-9
abundance: many
CDR3nt: TGTGCCAGCAGTTTAAACACCGGGGAGCTGTTTTTT
CDR3aa: CASSLNTGELFF

d_gene: TRBD2
j_gene: TRBJ2-7
v_gene: TRBV5-1
abundance: NA
CDR3nt: TGCGCCAGCAGCCGGGAGGCCGGCACCTCCTACGAGCAGTACTTC
CDR3aa: CASSREAGTSYEQYF

d_gene: TRBD2
j_gene: TRBJ2-5
v_gene: TRBV2
abundance: once
CDR3nt: TGTGCCTGCTGGGGACTAGCGGAAGAGACCCAGTACTTC
CDR3aa: CACWGLAEETQYF

d_gene: TRBD2
j_gene: TRBJ2-7
v_gene: TRBV20-1
abundance: NA
CDR3nt: TGCAGTGCTAGAGTGGCTAGCGGGATCTACGAGCAGTACTTC
CDR3aa: CSARVASGIYEQYF

d_gene: TRBD1
j_gene: TRBJ1-2
v_gene: TRBV6-1
abundance: many
CDR3nt: TGTGCCAGCAGGCCGGGACAGGGGCCTCACTCGGGAGGCTACACCTTC
CDR3aa: CASRPGQGPHSGGYTF

d_gene: NA
j_gene: TRBJ2-2
v_gene: TRBV7-6
abundance: NA
CDR3nt: TGTGCCAGCAGCAACACCGCTTCCGCGAACACCGGGGAGCTGTTTTTT
CDR3aa: CASSNTASANTGELFF

d_gene: NA
j_gene: TRBJ1-5
v_gene: TRBV6-6
abundance: NA
CDR3nt: TGTGCCAGCACCCCAAGGCAGGCCAATCAGCCCCAGCATTTT
CDR3aa: CASTPRQANQPQHF

d_gene: TRBD1
j_gene: TRBJ2-1
v_gene: TRBV28
abundance: NA
CDR3nt: TGTGCCAGCAGTTTAAGACAGGGGGCGAGAGAGCAGTTCTTC
CDR3aa: CASSLRQGAREQFF

d_gene: NA
j_gene: TRBJ1-1
v_gene: TRBV19
abundance: NA
CDR3nt: TGTGCCAGTAGTATAGTCGGGGGGGAGAACACTGAAGCTTTCTTT
CDR3aa: CASSIVGGENTEAFF